The 25 T cell receptor beta chains presented below share a single source sample, sequenced in a study of T cell responses to AZD1222 COVID-19 vaccine. Produced via immunoSEQ multiplex PCR; TCRdb's table is partial and in-frame only. Here the sample spans about 150,000 clones, roughly nine tenths being singletons. Sequenced material: peripheral blood, taken 28 days after the second AZD1222 dose. These receptors originate from an adult who received the AZD1222 COVID-19 vaccine.

V gene TRBV9 combines with J gene TRBJ2-3; D is unresolved. The CDR3 runs to 10 residues. The ends were cut back, 4 bases at V and 3 bases at J, with 0 bases in the middle. Germline CDR1 SGDLS, CDR2 YYNGEE. CDR3 sequence (DNA): TGTGCCAGCAGCACAGATACGCAGTATTTT. This codes for CASSTDTQYF.

This chain uses TRBV15 with TRBJ2-5, with D perhaps matching TRBD1 (6 bases). The CDR3 runs 14 residues. The germline gives CDR1 LNHNV, CDR2 YYDKDF (reference sequence). Trimming cost V 0 bases and J 5 bases, with 10 bases left between them. CDR3 region: CATSRDVGAETQYF. The CDR3 DNA reads as TGTGCCACCAGCAGAGATGTGGGGGCGGAGACCCAGTACTTC.

As DNA, the CDR3 is TGTGCCACCAGCAGAGATCGCGGGGTCGGCTATGGCTACACCTTC. It encodes CATSRDRGVGYGYTF. J is TRBJ1-2 and V is TRBV15, with D hard to call. There are 15 residues in the CDR3. The V end was cut by 0 bases, the J end by 4 bases, with 12 bases between. In germline, CDR1 is LNHNV, CDR2 YYDKDF (reference sequence). Full variable domain (rest looked up from reference TRBV15 and TRBJ1-2): DAMVIQNPRYQVTQFGKPVTLSCSQTLNHNVMYWYQQKSSQAPKLLFHYYDKDFNNEADTPDNFQSRRPNTSFCFLDIRSPGLGDTAMYLCATSRDRGVGYGYTFGSGTRLTVV.

V and J are TRBV5-4 and TRBJ2-3; D not certain. The CDR3 has 14 amino acids. The V gene's germline CDR1 is SGHNT and CDR2 YYREEE (reference sequence). Trimming took 8 bases from V and 2 from J, leaving 15 bases between them. The CDR3, as DNA: TGTGCCAGTTTAAAAGATCCTAACACAGATACGCAGTATTTT. Translation: CASLKDPNTDTQYF.

This clone has only one observation. The chain is built from TRBV5-4 and TRBJ1-6; no clear D. Germline lookup yields CDR1 SGHNT and CDR2 YYREEE (reference sequence). V was clipped by 5 bases and J by 6 bases, with 9 bases between them. This CDR3 comprises 13 residues. The CDR3 DNA reads TGTGCCAGCAGTTTAAAGGGTAATTCACCCCTCCACTTT. It specifies CASSLKGNSPLHF. Looking up the rest from reference TRBV5-4 and TRBJ1-6 gives the full variable domain: ETGVTQSPTHLIKTRGQQVTLRCSSQSGHNTVSWYQQALGQGPQFIFQYYREEENGRGNFPPRFSGLQFPNYSSELNVNALELDDSALYLCASSLKGNSPLHFGNGTRLTVT.

In its sample, this clone was seen a few times. V usage is TRBV7-8 and J usage is TRBJ1-5, with 7 bases aligning to TRBD1. Germline V gene lookup returns CDR1 SGHVS and CDR2 FQNEAQ. This CDR3 has 17 residues. After removal of 5 bases from V and 2 bases from J, the junction contained 12 bases not matched to a gene. The CDR3 nucleotides read TGTGCCAGCAGCCGGGGACAGTTCGATGGGGGCAATCAGCCCCAGCATTTT. This codes for CASSRGQFDGGNQPQHF.

The chain joins TRBV7-3 to TRBJ2-1, with D unclear. The CDR3 length is 15 residues. Germline V gives CDR1 SGHTA, CDR2 FQGTGA. Trimming shortened V by 2 bases and J by 3 bases, and 11 bases separated the two germline ends. The CDR3 sequence is CASSLGRAFYNEQFF. The CDR3, as DNA: TGTGCCAGCAGCTTAGGTAGGGCGTTCTACAATGAGCAGTTCTTC.

This rearrangement joins TRBV27 to TRBJ2-7; D is uncertain. CDR1 and CDR2 (germline): MNHEY, SMNVEV (reference sequence). Trimming cost V 4 bases and J 2 bases, with 3 bases left between them. CDR3 size: 11 residues. The CDR3 nucleotides are TGTGCCAGCAGTTCGGCCTACGAGCAGTACTTC. Protein: CASSSAYEQYF.

V is TRBV6-5 and J is TRBJ1-2; TRBD1 matches at 7 bases. The CDR3 length is 15 residues. Germline CDR1 MNHEY, CDR2 SVGAGI. With 8 bases clipped from V and 4 bases from J, the junction kept 13 bases outside the gene matches. CDR3 bases: TGTGCCAGCCACGATAACAGGGGATCGACCTATGGCTACACCTTC. Encoded protein: CASHDNRGSTYGYTF.

This clone was counted a single time. The rearrangement links TRBV7-6 to TRBJ2-7, with D tentatively TRBD2 (5 bases). Trimming cost V 5 bases and J 2 bases, with 10 bases left between them. Germline assignment: CDR1 SGHVS and CDR2 FNYEAQ. The CDR3 has 13 residues. CDR3 nucleotides: TGTGCCAGCAGCCGGGATATGACCTACGAGCAGTACTTC. It specifies CASSRDMTYEQYF.

The chain links TRBV12-3 or TRBV12-4 to TRBJ1-2; D is uncertain. The V end was cut by 6 bases, the J end by 8 bases, with 10 bases between. The CDR3 runs to 11 residues. The chain's CDR3 is CASSRGSGYTF. CDR3 nucleotides: TGTGCCAGCAGCCGGGGTAGCGGCTACACCTTC.

The CDR3: CASSLTGTPNEKLFF. CDR3 bases: TGCGCCAGCAGCTTGACAGGGACCCCTAATGAAAAACTGTTTTTT. The genes are TRBV5-1 and TRBJ1-4; a weak D match, TRBD1 (6 bases). V lost 1 base and J lost 3, with 10 bases in between. The CDR3 runs 15 residues. CDR1 is SGHRS, CDR2 YFSETQ, per germline.

V gene TRBV5-1 combines with J gene TRBJ1-2; maybe TRBD1 (6 bases). With 2 bases removed from V and 7 bases from J, the gap between germline ends came to 21 bases. Germline V gene sequence: CDR1 SGHRS, CDR2 YFSETQ. The CDR3 is 16 residues long. CDR3 residues: CASSFYLGGAGVGYTF. As DNA, the CDR3 is TGCGCCAGCAGCTTCTACCTCGGGGGCGCCGGGGTTGGCTACACCTTC.

V usage is TRBV5-6 and J usage is TRBJ2-1, with 10 bases aligning to TRBD2. Germline lookup yields CDR1 SGHDT and CDR2 YYEEEE. V shed 5 bases and J 4 bases; nucleotides not matched to a gene: 3. The CDR3 contains 14 residues. The CDR3 reads CASSGTSAYNEQFF. CDR3 nucleotides: TGTGCCAGCAGTGGGACTAGCGCTTACAATGAGCAGTTCTTC.

This CDR3 reads CASSQDGRQVLTSGYTF. The CDR3 DNA reads TGCGCCAGCAGCCAAGACGGGAGACAGGTCTTAACTAGTGGCTACACCTTC. The chain employs TRBV4-1 and TRBJ1-2; D is perhaps TRBD1 (6 bases). This CDR3 comprises 17 residues. Germline values: CDR1 MGHRA, CDR2 YSYEKL. Trimming cost V 0 bases and J 7 bases, with 21 bases left between them.

The table lists this clone with a count of one. The chain combines TRBV4-1 with TRBJ2-3; 10 bases are shared with TRBD2. After removal of 5 bases from V and 4 bases from J, the junction contained 6 bases not matched to a gene. Germline values: CDR1 MGHRA, CDR2 YSYEKL. The CDR3 is 15 residues long. The CDR3 coding sequence is TGCGCCAGCAGCGACCTAGCGGGAGAGCCAGATACGCAGTATTTT. Encoded protein: CASSDLAGEPDTQYF.

The rearrangement joins TRBV28 to TRBJ2-5, with 9 positions matching TRBD2. The trim removed 4 bases at V and 5 bases at J, leaving 14 bases unmatched. Germline V gene sequence: CDR1 MDHEN, CDR2 SYDVKM. This CDR3 region has 17 residues. DNA of the CDR3: TGTGCCAGCAGTTCAGGGCTTGCGGGAGGGCTTCTTGAGACCCAGTACTTC. Its protein product is CASSSGLAGGLLETQYF.

This chain links TRBV28 with TRBJ1-6; D is ambiguous. The CDR3 totals 16 residues. The ends were cut back, 3 bases at V and 4 bases at J, with 13 bases in the middle. The germline V gene encodes CDR1 MDHEN and CDR2 SYDVKM. The CDR3 protein is CASSFRGGQYNSPLHF. The CDR3 DNA follows: TGTGCCAGCAGTTTTAGAGGCGGGCAATATAATTCACCCCTCCACTTT.

The rearrangement joins TRBV2 to TRBJ2-1; 11 bases map to TRBD2. Germline-derived CDR1 and CDR2 are SNHLY and FYNNEI. The V and J ends lost 6 bases and 0 bases, in that order; junction bases with no gene match: 10. The CDR3 contains 18 residues. The chain's CDR3 is CASSRLAGKRSSYNEQFF. The CDR3 bases are TGTGCCAGCAGCCGACTAGCGGGGAAAAGGAGCTCCTACAATGAGCAGTTCTTC. Variable domain in full (rest from reference TRBV2 and TRBJ2-1): EPEVTQTPSHQVTQMGQEVILRCVPISNHLYFYWYRQILGQKVEFLVSFYNNEISEKSEIFDDQFSVERPDGSNFTLKIRSTKLEDSAMYFCASSRLAGKRSSYNEQFFGPGTRLTVL.

This chain joins TRBV7-2 and TRBJ2-7; 8 positions match TRBD2. V lost 4 bases and J lost 2; bases outside the gene matches: 4. The CDR3 contains 14 residues. The germline V gene encodes CDR1 SGHTA and CDR2 FQGNSA. The CDR3: CASSSTSGPYEQYF. The CDR3, as DNA: TGTGCCAGCAGCTCCACTAGCGGACCCTACGAGCAGTACTTC.

The rearrangement links TRBV5-5 to TRBJ2-7, with TRBD2 as a possible D gene (6 bases). Germline CDR1 is SGHKS and CDR2 is YYEKEE (reference sequence). Trimming pared 0 bases from V and 7 bases from J, leaving 17 bases between. CDR3 length: 15 residues. CDR3 sequence: CASSLVVGGGREQYF. The CDR3 DNA follows: TGTGCCAGCAGCTTGGTCGTGGGAGGCGGCAGGGAGCAGTACTTC.

The rearrangement joins TRBV7-8 to TRBJ1-1; a weak D match, TRBD1 (5 bases). Trimming cost V 4 bases and J 0 bases, with 24 bases left between them. The length of the CDR3 is 19 residues. Germline V gives CDR1 SGHVS, CDR2 FQNEAQ. The CDR3 DNA sequence: TGTGCCAGCAGCTGGTTTCTCAGGGAAGGGCGGGTTCTGAACACTGAAGCTTTCTTT. It codes for CASSWFLREGRVLNTEAFF.

The chain links TRBV4-1 to TRBJ2-3, with D uncertain. Trimming left V 3 bases short and J 2 bases short, with 9 bases between. CDR1 and CDR2 from the germline V gene are MGHRA and YSYEKL. The CDR3 totals 14 residues. As DNA, the CDR3 is TGCGCCAGCAGCCAGCGCCGCGACACAGATACGCAGTATTTT. This sequence encodes CASSQRRDTDTQYF.

This chain links TRBV11-2 with TRBJ2-1, with D possibly TRBD1 on 6 matching bases. The CDR3 is 17 residues long. Trimming left V 7 bases short and J 4 bases short, with 23 bases between. The V gene's germline CDR1 is SGHAT and CDR2 FQNNGV. The CDR3 DNA follows: TGTGCCAGCATCCGATTATCCCCGGGACAAATATACAATGAGCAGTTCTTC. Translating gives CASIRLSPGQIYNEQFF. Full variable domain (remainder filled in from reference TRBV11-2 and TRBJ2-1): EAGVAQSPRYKIIEKRQSVAFWCNPISGHATLYWYQQILGQGPKLLIQFQNNGVVDDSQLPKDRFSAERLKGVDSTLKIQPAKLEDSAVYLCASIRLSPGQIYNEQFFGPGTRLTVL.

The rearrangement joins TRBV2 to TRBJ2-7; perhaps D is TRBD1 or TRBD2 (5 bases each). The CDR3 is made up of 14 amino acids. V was trimmed by 5 bases and J by 1 base, leaving 12 bases between them. CDR1 is SNHLY, CDR2 FYNNEI, per germline. In nucleotides, the CDR3 is TGTGCCAGCAGTTTCCCGGGACGGTCCTACGAGCAGTACTTC. Its translation is CASSFPGRSYEQYF.